These 28 T cell receptor beta chains share one sample of origin, sequenced in a study of blood T cell repertoires in COVID-19 (dated by TCRdb to about 2020). Receptors were amplified or captured by the immunoSEQ multiplex PCR assay. TCRdb holds this immuneACCESS table with in-frame rearrangements only. Some clones are missing; in checked studies, unresolved V genes explain under half, and the rest has no known cause. Across this sample there are fewer than 400,000 clones, with just under 90% seen only once. Of the sample, 1.7% falls within the top ten clones. The source material was PBMCs or T cells enriched from blood (not recorded which). These receptors originate from a woman in her 30s who had recovered from COVID-19.

This sequence joins TRBV28 and TRBJ1-2; D call uncertain. The CDR3 length is 13 residues. The germline CDR1 and CDR2 sequences are MDHEN and SYDVKM. Between the trimmed V and J ends, which lost 5 bases and 2 bases, there was a span of 9 bases. The CDR3 here is CASSRAGNYGYTF. The CDR3 region has the DNA TGTGCCAGCAGTCGCGCCGGGAACTATGGCTACACCTTC.

J is TRBJ1-5 and V is TRBV12-3 or TRBV12-4; the D is unclear. This CDR3 comprises 13 residues. The V end lost 4 bases, the J end lost 2 bases, and 6 bases lay between the germline ends. Here the CDR3 DNA reads TGTGCCAGCAGTTCCGGTGGCAATCAGCCCCAGCATTTT. Amino acids: CASSSGGNQPQHF.

This rearrangement joins TRBV7-3 to TRBJ1-1; TRBD1 might be the D (6 bases). From germline, CDR1 is SGHTA and CDR2 FQGTGA. V was clipped by 4 bases and J by 6 bases, with 21 bases between them. The CDR3 extends over 16 amino acids. The CDR3 sequence: CASSSRGGGLGSEAFF. The CDR3 coding sequence is TGTGCCAGCAGCTCCCGGGGAGGGGGGCTCGGGTCTGAAGCTTTCTTT.

The chain links TRBV24-1 to TRBJ2-2, with 9 bases aligning to TRBD1. Germline CDR1 is KGHDR and CDR2 is SFDVKD. This CDR3 is built from 23 residues. The V gene end was trimmed by 6 bases and the J gene end by 4 bases; junction bases not matched to a gene: 29. This CDR3 reads CATSKIGKIGSGQGLFSTGELFF. CDR3 bases: TGTGCCACCAGTAAAATTGGAAAGATTGGGTCGGGACAGGGACTGTTTAGCACCGGGGAGCTGTTTTTT.

The V call is TRBV7-8, the J call TRBJ1-2; D possibly corresponds to TRBD1 (5 bases). Germline V gene sequence: CDR1 SGHVS, CDR2 FQNEAQ. This CDR3 contains 15 residues. Trimming pared 2 bases from V and 4 bases from J, leaving 14 bases between. As DNA, the CDR3 is TGTGCCAGCAGCTTAACCCAAACAGGAACCTATGGCTACACCTTC. This encodes CASSLTQTGTYGYTF.

DNA of the CDR3: TGTGCCACCAAGATCCTCGGATGGGGAGGTTACGAGCAGTACTTC. Its translation is CATKILGWGGYEQYF. The gene calls are TRBV28 and TRBJ2-7; TRBD2 might be the D (6 bases). There are 15 residues in the CDR3. V was trimmed by 10 bases and J by 4 bases, leaving 23 bases between them. Germline CDR1 and CDR2: MDHEN and SYDVKM.

V gene TRBV16 combines with J gene TRBJ1-5, with TRBD1 as a possible D gene (5 bases). The CDR3 consists of 16 residues. CDR1 is KGHSY and CDR2 is FQNENV in the germline V gene. Trimming left V 1 base short and J 1 base short, with 11 bases between. In DNA, the CDR3 is TGTGCCAGCAGCCAATTGGATAGGGGAAGCAATCAGCCCCAGCATTTT. Protein sequence: CASSQLDRGSNQPQHF.

This clone was seen only once. The chain couples TRBV4-3 to TRBJ1-5, with 8 bases that match TRBD1. Looked up from germline, CDR1 is LGHNA and CDR2 is YSLEER. Trimming cost V 8 bases and J 7 bases; bases outside gene matches: 7. CDR3 length: 13 residues. The CDR3 is CASSKQGEQPQHF. The DNA for the CDR3 is TGCGCCAGCTCGAAACAGGGGGAACAGCCCCAGCATTTT.

This chain connects TRBV7-7 to TRBJ2-2; D is perhaps TRBD2 (5 bases). The CDR3 sequence is 18 residues long. Trimming took off 1 base at V and 3 bases at J, with 18 bases between the two ends. CDR1 is SSHAT and CDR2 is FNYEAQ in the germline V gene (reference sequence). The CDR3 sequence is CASSLGTGSGLYTGELFF. For the CDR3, the DNA is TGTGCCAGCAGCTTAGGGACGGGATCGGGATTATACACCGGGGAGCTGTTTTTT.

This chain joins TRBV19 and TRBJ2-2, with 11 positions matching TRBD1. Germline values: CDR1 LNHDA, CDR2 SQIVND (reference sequence). This CDR3 is built from 16 residues. V was clipped by 4 bases and J by 6 bases; unmatched bases: 7. This CDR3 reads CASSRAGTGGAGELFF. The CDR3 nucleotides read TGTGCCAGTAGTAGAGCCGGGACAGGGGGGGCCGGGGAGCTGTTTTTT.

The chain uses TRBV28 and TRBJ2-3; D perhaps matches TRBD2 (6 bases). CDR1 and CDR2 from the germline V gene are MDHEN and SYDVKM. This CDR3 contains 15 residues. V lost 3 bases, J lost 11 bases, and 21 bases lay in between. Written as DNA, the CDR3 is TGTGCCAGCAGTTTCCGGGCCCAGGGTGAGGAGGGGCAGTATTTT. Its translation: CASSFRAQGEEGQYF.

The V and J genes are TRBV27 and TRBJ2-1; D not resolved. With 5 bases removed from V and 0 bases from J, the gap between germline ends came to 14 bases. Germline CDR1 reads MNHEY; CDR2 reads SMNVEV (reference sequence). The CDR3 totals 16 residues. The CDR3 here is CASSPQKTFSYNEQFF. The CDR3 DNA follows: TGTGCCAGCAGTCCACAAAAAACCTTCTCCTACAATGAGCAGTTCTTC.

The chain is built from TRBV7-9 and TRBJ2-1; possible D gene TRBD1, 8 bases. Trimming cost V 5 bases and J 1 base, with 15 bases left between them. Germline CDR1 reads SEHNR; CDR2 reads FQNEAQ (reference sequence). The CDR3 extends over 16 amino acids. CDR3 sequence (DNA): TGTGCCAGCAGCGCACAACAGGGGGGGTCCTACAATGAGCAGTTCTTC. Its translation is CASSAQQGGSYNEQFF.

The genes are TRBV10-2 and TRBJ2-2; maybe TRBD2 (6 bases). The CDR3 is made up of 14 amino acids. CDR1 and CDR2 from the germline V gene are WSHSY and SAAADI. V lost 7 bases and J 1 base, leaving 10 bases between the germline ends. The CDR3 sequence: CASIEAGNTGELFF. The CDR3 DNA reads TGCGCCAGCATCGAAGCGGGGAACACCGGGGAGCTGTTTTTT.

This chain links TRBV29-1 with TRBJ1-2, with D possibly being TRBD1 (6 bases). The CDR3 has 12 amino acids. Germline V gene data show CDR1 as SQVTM and CDR2 as ANQGSEA. The V end was cut by 6 bases, the J end by 4 bases, with 12 bases between. CDR3 coding DNA: TGCAGCGTGGGGGCCGCTACCTATGGCTACACCTTC. Translated, it gives CSVGAATYGYTF.

This chain connects TRBV12-5 to TRBJ1-3; a possible D gene is TRBD1 (6 bases). V lost 4 bases to trimming and J lost 3 bases, with 13 bases between them. The CDR3 is 15 residues long. CDR1 and CDR2 from the germline V gene are LGHNT and FRNRAP. The DNA of the CDR3 is TGTGCTAGTGGTTCTCGACAGGTGGATGGAAACACCATATATTTT. Protein sequence: CASGSRQVDGNTIYF.

CDR3 nucleotide sequence: TGTGCCAGCACCTATAACGGGGACTATGGCTACACCTTC. Translated, it gives CASTYNGDYGYTF. V is TRBV28 and J is TRBJ1-2; D unresolved. CDR1 MDHEN and CDR2 SYDVKM come from the germline V gene. This CDR3 has 13 residues. Trimming stripped 7 bases from V and 3 bases from J, with 12 bases between.

The chain links TRBV15 to TRBJ2-5; the match to TRBD1 covers 8 bases. The CDR3 spans 14 residues. CDR1 and CDR2 (germline): LNHNV, YYDKDF (reference sequence). Trimming took 3 bases from V and 5 from J; bases not matched to a gene: 5. Here the CDR3 reads CATSSDRGGETQYF. CDR3 sequence (DNA): TGTGCCACCAGCAGCGACAGGGGTGGGGAGACCCAGTACTTC.

The chain uses TRBV29-1 and TRBJ1-2; 7 positions match TRBD1. V shed 1 base and J 3 bases; nucleotides not matched to a gene: 11. The CDR3 is 16 residues long. The germline gives CDR1 SQVTM, CDR2 ANQGSEA. CDR3 protein: CSVEGRLGGADYGYTF. CDR3 nucleotides: TGCAGCGTTGAAGGGAGATTAGGGGGCGCTGACTATGGCTACACCTTC.

The V call is TRBV3-1 (or the pseudogene TRBV3-2), the J call TRBJ2-3; 10 positions agree with TRBD1. CDR3 size: 15 residues. J lost 3 bases, V lost 5 bases, and 5 bases had no gene match. Germline CDR1 is LGHDT and CDR2 is YNNKEL (reference sequence). CDR3 amino acids: CASSIRTGGTDTQYF. CDR3 coding DNA: TGTGCCAGCAGCATCCGGACAGGGGGGACAGATACGCAGTATTTT.

This clone occurred a few times. V is TRBV5-5 and J is TRBJ1-3, with D possibly TRBD1 on 5 matching bases. V lost 1 base and J 0 bases, leaving 14 bases between the germline ends. The CDR3 has 17 residues. Germline V lookup: CDR1 SGHKS, CDR2 YYEKEE (reference sequence). This chain's CDR3 is CASSLIGASDSGNTIYF. CDR3 in DNA: TGTGCCAGCAGCTTGATAGGGGCGAGCGACTCTGGAAACACCATATATTTT.

V and J are TRBV15 and TRBJ2-1; no definite D call. The length of the CDR3 is 13 residues. Germline V lookup: CDR1 LNHNV, CDR2 YYDKDF (reference sequence). The V and J ends lost 1 base and 10 bases respectively, with 11 bases between them. CDR3 nucleotide sequence: TGTGCCACCAGCAGAGTAGCCAGCCGGGAGCAGTTCTTC. Translation: CATSRVASREQFF.

The V gene is TRBV5-1, the J gene TRBJ2-5; TRBD2 matches 11 bases. Germline CDR1 reads SGHRS; CDR2 reads YFSETQ. The V and J ends lost 4 bases and 1 base, in that order; junction bases with no gene match: 6. The CDR3 runs 16 residues. DNA of the CDR3: TGCGCCAGCAGCGTGGGACTAGCGGCCGCCCAAGAGACCCAGTACTTC. Amino acid sequence: CASSVGLAAAQETQYF.

The genes are TRBV2 and TRBJ2-1; 10 bases align to TRBD2. The V gene end was trimmed by 1 base and the J gene end by 12 bases; junction bases not matched to a gene: 12. This CDR3 region has 16 residues. CDR1 and CDR2 (germline): SNHLY, FYNNEI. CDR3 loop: CASSEGASGSRRGQFF. The CDR3 bases are TGTGCCAGCAGTGAAGGGGCTAGCGGGAGTAGGAGGGGGCAGTTCTTC.

This sequence joins TRBV30 and TRBJ1-2; tentative D call: TRBD1 (5 bases). V lost 3 bases, J lost 4 bases, and 12 bases lay in between. Germline V CDR1 and CDR2: GTSNPN, SVGIG (reference sequence). This CDR3 has 13 residues. CDR3 amino acids: CAWRKTVAYGYTF. CDR3 in DNA: TGTGCCTGGAGAAAGACAGTAGCCTATGGCTACACCTTC. The whole variable domain, filled in from reference TRBV30 and TRBJ1-2, reads SQTIHQWPATLVQPVGSPLSLECTVEGTSNPNLYWYRQAAGRGLQLLFYSVGIGQISSEVPQNLSASRPQDRQFILSSKKLLLSDSGFYLCAWRKTVAYGYTFGSGTRLTVV.

The chain carries TRBV19 and TRBJ1-2, with D hard to call. CDR1 and CDR2 (germline): LNHDA, SQIVND (reference sequence). CDR3 length: 11 amino acids. V was shortened by 6 bases and J by 4 bases, with 6 bases between the two germline ends. This CDR3 is CASRGSYGYTF. The CDR3 region has the DNA TGTGCCAGTAGGGGCTCCTATGGCTACACCTTC. The variable domain in full, completed from reference TRBV19 and TRBJ1-2, reads DGGITQSPKYLFRKEGQNVTLSCEQNLNHDAMYWYRQDPGQGLRLIYYSQIVNDFQKGDIAEGYSVSREKKESFPLTVTSAQKNPTAFYLCASRGSYGYTFGSGTRLTVV.

This chain links TRBV9 with TRBJ1-4; 7 positions match TRBD1. CDR3 length: 15 amino acids. The V and J ends lost 0 bases and 8 bases, in that order; junction bases with no gene match: 7. Germline V gene sequence: CDR1 SGDLS, CDR2 YYNGEE. This CDR3 is CASSVGQGYGEKLFF. The CDR3 nucleotides read TGTGCCAGCAGCGTAGGACAGGGTTATGGCGAAAAACTGTTTTTT.

A word on this clone: At one end the junction does not follow the germline gene, possibly because of a read error. This rearrangement joins TRBV9 to TRBJ2-3; TRBD2 matches at 9 bases. The CDR3 contains 15 residues. Germline V gives CDR1 SGDLS, CDR2 YYNGEE. The CDR3 DNA is TGTGCCAGCAGCCTAGATGGGACTAGCAAAGATACGCAGTATTTT. This encodes CASSLDGTSKDTQYF.